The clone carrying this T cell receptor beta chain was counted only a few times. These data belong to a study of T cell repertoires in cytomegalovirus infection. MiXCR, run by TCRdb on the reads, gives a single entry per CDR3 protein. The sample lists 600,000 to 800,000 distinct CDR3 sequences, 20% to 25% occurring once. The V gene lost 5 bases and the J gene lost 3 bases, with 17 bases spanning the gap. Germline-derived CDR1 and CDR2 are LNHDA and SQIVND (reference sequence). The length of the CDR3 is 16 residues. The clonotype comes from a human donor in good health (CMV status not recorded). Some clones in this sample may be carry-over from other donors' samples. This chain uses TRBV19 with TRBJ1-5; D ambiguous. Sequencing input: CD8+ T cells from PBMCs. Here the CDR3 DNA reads TGTGCCAGTAGTGATCAGGTCACAGTGGCCAATCAGCCCCAGCATTTT. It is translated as CASSDQVTVANQPQHF.